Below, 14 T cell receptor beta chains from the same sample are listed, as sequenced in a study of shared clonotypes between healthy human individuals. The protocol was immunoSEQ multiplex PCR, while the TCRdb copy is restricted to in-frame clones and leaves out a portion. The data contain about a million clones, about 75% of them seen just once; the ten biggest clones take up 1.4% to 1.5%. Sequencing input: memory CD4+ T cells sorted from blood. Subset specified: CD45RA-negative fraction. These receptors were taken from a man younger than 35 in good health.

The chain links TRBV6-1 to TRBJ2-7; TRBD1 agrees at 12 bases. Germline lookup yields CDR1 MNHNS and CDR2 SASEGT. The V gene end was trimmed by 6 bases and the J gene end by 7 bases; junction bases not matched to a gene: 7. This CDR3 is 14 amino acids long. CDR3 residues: CASSPGQGAGEQYF. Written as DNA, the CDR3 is TGTGCCAGCAGCCCGGGACAGGGGGCTGGGGAGCAGTACTTC.

The DNA for the CDR3 is TGTGCCAGCAGTCAATCGGACAGGGACTATGGCTACACCTTC. This sequence encodes CASSQSDRDYGYTF. The chain carries TRBV25-1 and TRBJ1-2, with TRBD1 matching over 8 bases. CDR3 length: 14 amino acids. Germline values: CDR1 MGHDK, CDR2 SYGVNS. With 5 bases clipped from V and 3 bases from J, the junction kept 5 bases outside the gene matches.

CDR3 in DNA: TGCGCCAGCAGTGAGATGGGGACAGGGAACTATGGCTACACCTTC. This translates into CASSEMGTGNYGYTF. This chain uses TRBV10-2 with TRBJ1-2, with 9 positions matching TRBD1. The CDR3 is made up of 15 amino acids. V shed 2 bases and J 2 bases; nucleotides not matched to a gene: 3. The germline V gene encodes CDR1 WSHSY and CDR2 SAAADI.

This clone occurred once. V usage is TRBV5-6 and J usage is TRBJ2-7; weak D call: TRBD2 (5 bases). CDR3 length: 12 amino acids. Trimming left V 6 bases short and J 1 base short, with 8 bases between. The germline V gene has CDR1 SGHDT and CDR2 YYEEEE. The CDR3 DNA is TGTGCCAGCACACGGGATTCCTACGAGCAGTACTTC. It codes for CASTRDSYEQYF.

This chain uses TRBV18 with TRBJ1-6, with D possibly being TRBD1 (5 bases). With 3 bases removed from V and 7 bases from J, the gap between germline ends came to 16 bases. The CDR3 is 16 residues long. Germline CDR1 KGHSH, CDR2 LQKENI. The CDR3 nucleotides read TGTGCCAGCTCACCCCTCGTGGGGGGAGGGAATTCACCCCTCCACTTT. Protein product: CASSPLVGGGNSPLHF.

CDR3 DNA sequence: TGTGCCATCAGTTCGGACGGTCTCTCTGGAAACACCATATATTTT. It is translated as CAISSDGLSGNTIYF. The J gene is TRBJ1-3, the V gene TRBV10-3; D is unclear. V was shortened by 5 bases and J by 0 bases, with 11 bases between the two germline ends. Germline CDR1 ENHRY, CDR2 SYGVKD. This CDR3 region has 15 residues.

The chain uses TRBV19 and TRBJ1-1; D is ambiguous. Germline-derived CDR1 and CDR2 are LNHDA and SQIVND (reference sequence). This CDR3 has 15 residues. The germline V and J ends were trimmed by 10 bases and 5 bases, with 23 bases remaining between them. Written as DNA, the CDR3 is TGTGCCACCAGGAGGCCGGATAATCGGAGGACTGAAGCTTTCTTT. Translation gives CATRRPDNRRTEAFF. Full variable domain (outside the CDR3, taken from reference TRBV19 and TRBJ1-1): DGGITQSPKYLFRKEGQNVTLSCEQNLNHDAMYWYRQDPGQGLRLIYYSQIVNDFQKGDIAEGYSVSREKKESFPLTVTSAQKNPTAFYLCATRRPDNRRTEAFFGQGTRLTVV.

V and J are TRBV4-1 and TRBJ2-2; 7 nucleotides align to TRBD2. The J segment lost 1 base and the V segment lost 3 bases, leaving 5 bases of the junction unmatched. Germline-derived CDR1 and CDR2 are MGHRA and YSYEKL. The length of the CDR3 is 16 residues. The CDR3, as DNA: TGCGCCAGCAGCCAGCCGGGGGGACTGAACACCGGGGAGCTGTTTTTT. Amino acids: CASSQPGGLNTGELFF.

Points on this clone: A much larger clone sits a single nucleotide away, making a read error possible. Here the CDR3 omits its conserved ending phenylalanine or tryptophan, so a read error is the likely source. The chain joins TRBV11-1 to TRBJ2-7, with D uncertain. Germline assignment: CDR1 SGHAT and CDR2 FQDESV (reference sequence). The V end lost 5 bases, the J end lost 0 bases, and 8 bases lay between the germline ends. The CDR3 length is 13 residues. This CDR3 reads CASSPLSSYEQYL. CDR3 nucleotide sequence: TGTGCCAGCAGCCCACTGAGCTCCTACGAGCAGTACCTC.

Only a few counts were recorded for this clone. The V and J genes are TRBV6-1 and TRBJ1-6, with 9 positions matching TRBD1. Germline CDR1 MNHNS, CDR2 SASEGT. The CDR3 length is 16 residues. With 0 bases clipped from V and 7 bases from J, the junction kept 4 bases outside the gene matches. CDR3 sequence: CASSEASGQGNSPLHF. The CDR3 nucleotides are TGTGCCAGCAGTGAAGCTTCTGGACAGGGGAATTCACCCCTCCACTTT.

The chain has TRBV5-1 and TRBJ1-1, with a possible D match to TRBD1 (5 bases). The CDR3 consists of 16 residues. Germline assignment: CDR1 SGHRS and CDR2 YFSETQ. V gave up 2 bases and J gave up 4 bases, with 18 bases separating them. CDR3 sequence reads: CASSLQPAGESTEAFF. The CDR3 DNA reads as TGCGCCAGCAGCTTACAACCGGCGGGGGAGAGCACTGAAGCTTTCTTT.

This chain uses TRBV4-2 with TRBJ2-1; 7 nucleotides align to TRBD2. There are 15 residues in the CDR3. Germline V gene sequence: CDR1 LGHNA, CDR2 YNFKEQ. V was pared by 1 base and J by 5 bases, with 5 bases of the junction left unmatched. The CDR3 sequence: CASSQVRSGDNEQFF. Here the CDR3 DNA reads TGTGCCAGCAGCCAAGTTAGGAGCGGGGACAATGAGCAGTTCTTC.

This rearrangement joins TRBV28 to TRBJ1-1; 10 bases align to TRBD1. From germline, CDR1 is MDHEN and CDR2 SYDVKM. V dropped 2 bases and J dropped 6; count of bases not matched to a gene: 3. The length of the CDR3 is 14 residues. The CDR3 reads CASSLDRGRPEAFF. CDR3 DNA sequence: TGTGCCAGCAGTTTAGACAGGGGGCGGCCTGAAGCTTTCTTT.

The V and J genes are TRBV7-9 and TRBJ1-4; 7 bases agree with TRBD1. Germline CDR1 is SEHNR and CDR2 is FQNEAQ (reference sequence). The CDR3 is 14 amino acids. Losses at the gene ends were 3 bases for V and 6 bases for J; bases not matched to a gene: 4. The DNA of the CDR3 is TGTGCCAGCAGCTTGAGCCAGGGGGATGAAAAACTGTTTTTT. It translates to CASSLSQGDEKLFF.